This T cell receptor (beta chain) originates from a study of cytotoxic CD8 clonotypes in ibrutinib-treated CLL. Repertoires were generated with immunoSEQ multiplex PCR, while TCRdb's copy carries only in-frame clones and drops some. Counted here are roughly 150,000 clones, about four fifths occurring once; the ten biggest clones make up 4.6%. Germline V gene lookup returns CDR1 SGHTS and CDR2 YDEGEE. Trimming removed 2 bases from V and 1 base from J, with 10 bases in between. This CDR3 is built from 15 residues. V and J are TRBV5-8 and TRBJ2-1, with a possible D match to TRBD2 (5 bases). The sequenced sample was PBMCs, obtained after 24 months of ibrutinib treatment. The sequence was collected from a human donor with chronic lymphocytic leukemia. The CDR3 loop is CASSLLGWSYNEQFF. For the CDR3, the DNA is TGTGCCAGCAGCTTACTAGGGTGGTCCTACAATGAGCAGTTCTTC.